Sequencing of this T cell receptor beta chain was carried out in a study of T cell changes during pregnancy in multiple sclerosis. Sequencing used immunoSEQ multiplex PCR; TCRdb keeps in-frame clones, though not all of them. The table lists some 47,000 clones, approximately 90% of them singletons. Germline trimming cut 9 bases from V and 5 bases from J; bases unmatched to any gene: 8. Germline loops: CDR1 LNHDA, CDR2 SQIVND (reference sequence). This CDR3 has 14 residues. The sample here was peripheral blood, taken in the first trimester of pregnancy. This sequence originates from a female donor with multiple sclerosis, enrolled in a pregnancy study. The V and J genes are TRBV19 and TRBJ2-1, with TRBD2 identical over 9 bases. CDR3 in DNA: TGTGCCAGCGCTCTAGCGGGGTACGACAATGAGCAGTTCTTC. Protein sequence: CASALAGYDNEQFF.